These T cell receptor beta chains were read from a single sample in a study of cytomegalovirus exposure and HLA in healthy donors. Method: immunoSEQ multiplex PCR; TCRdb's copy keeps in-frame clones and lacks some. The sample carries about 280,000 clones, 85% to 90% recorded once. Specimen: PBMCs. The receptors stem from a woman younger than 35 in good health and CMV-seronegative. Both conserved end residues are part of each CDR3. The D gene is left open where the match is weak. Rows give clone size only sometimes, using once, few, many, or a class for an expanded clone.

d_call: TRBD2; v_call: TRBV4-1; j_call: TRBJ2-7; clone_size: -; cdr3_nt: TGCGCCAGCAGCCCCGGACTAGCGGGTTACCTCGGCGAGCAGTACTTC; cdr3_aa: CASSPGLAGYLGEQYF
d_call: TRBD2; v_call: TRBV9; j_call: TRBJ2-2; clone_size: -; cdr3_nt: TGTGCCAGCAGCGTAGTAGCGGGAGCTTCCGGGGAGCTGTTTTTT; cdr3_aa: CASSVVAGASGELFF
d_call: -; v_call: TRBV19; j_call: TRBJ2-7; clone_size: -; cdr3_nt: TGTGCCAGTAGTGACAGGTTCCACGAGCAGTACTTC; cdr3_aa: CASSDRFHEQYF
d_call: -; v_call: TRBV28; j_call: TRBJ2-7; clone_size: -; cdr3_nt: TGTGCCAGCGGGGATAGCGCCTACTACGAGCAGTACTTC; cdr3_aa: CASGDSAYYEQYF
d_call: -; v_call: TRBV6-5; j_call: TRBJ1-1; clone_size: -; cdr3_nt: TGTGCCAGCAGTCTTCAGGGTGCGACCACTGAAGCTTTCTTT; cdr3_aa: CASSLQGATTEAFF
d_call: TRBD2; v_call: TRBV19; j_call: TRBJ2-2; clone_size: -; cdr3_nt: TGTGCCAGTAGTGCGGGAGGCTACACCGGGGAGCTGTTTTTT; cdr3_aa: CASSAGGYTGELFF
d_call: TRBD1; v_call: TRBV5-1; j_call: TRBJ2-2; clone_size: -; cdr3_nt: TGCGCCAGCAGCCCCAAGACAGGGTTGGCCGGGGAGCTGTTTTTT; cdr3_aa: CASSPKTGLAGELFF
d_call: -; v_call: TRBV27; j_call: TRBJ1-2; clone_size: -; cdr3_nt: TGTGCCAGCAGTTTATCGAGTGCACCGCATGGCTACACCTTC; cdr3_aa: CASSLSSAPHGYTF
d_call: -; v_call: TRBV15; j_call: TRBJ1-5; clone_size: -; cdr3_nt: TGTGCCACCAGCAGGGGGGAGGATAGCAATCAGCCCCAGCATTTT; cdr3_aa: CATSRGEDSNQPQHF
d_call: TRBD2; v_call: TRBV10-2; j_call: TRBJ2-5; clone_size: -; cdr3_nt: TGCGCCAGCAGTGAGGGGTTCGCGGGAGGGCTCCAAGAGACCCAGTACTTC; cdr3_aa: CASSEGFAGGLQETQYF
d_call: TRBD2; v_call: TRBV7-2; j_call: TRBJ2-7; clone_size: -; cdr3_nt: TGTGCCAGCAGCTTAACTAGCGGGAGGGGCGAGCAGTACTTC; cdr3_aa: CASSLTSGRGEQYF
d_call: TRBD1; v_call: TRBV11-2; j_call: TRBJ1-6; clone_size: -; cdr3_nt: TGTGCCAGCAGCTTGAAGTATCAGGGGGCTCGCTCACCCCTCCACTTT; cdr3_aa: CASSLKYQGARSPLHF
d_call: -; v_call: TRBV27; j_call: TRBJ2-5; clone_size: -; cdr3_nt: TGTGCCAGCAGTTCTCCCCCGGGTGTGGGGGGTAGAGAGACCCAGTACTTC; cdr3_aa: CASSSPPGVGGRETQYF
d_call: -; v_call: TRBV9; j_call: TRBJ2-1; clone_size: -; cdr3_nt: TGTGCCAGCAGCGTACTAAGCTACAATGAGCAGTTCTTC; cdr3_aa: CASSVLSYNEQFF
d_call: TRBD1; v_call: TRBV28; j_call: TRBJ1-2; clone_size: -; cdr3_nt: TGTGCCAGCAGTGTTTACCCGGGACAGGGATATGGCTACACCTTC; cdr3_aa: CASSVYPGQGYGYTF
d_call: -; v_call: TRBV28; j_call: TRBJ2-7; clone_size: -; cdr3_nt: TGTGCCAGCAGATCCGGGACATGGTCTTACGAGCAGTACTTC; cdr3_aa: CASRSGTWSYEQYF
d_call: TRBD1; v_call: TRBV13; j_call: TRBJ2-7; clone_size: -; cdr3_nt: TGTGCCAGCAGCTTAAACAGGGGACAGGGGGAGCAGTACTTC; cdr3_aa: CASSLNRGQGEQYF
d_call: -; v_call: TRBV29-1; j_call: TRBJ2-2; clone_size: -; cdr3_nt: TGCAGCGTCAGGGGCACGAACACCGGGGAGCTGTTTTTT; cdr3_aa: CSVRGTNTGELFF
d_call: TRBD2; v_call: TRBV2; j_call: TRBJ2-7; clone_size: few; cdr3_nt: TGTGCCAGTCGGAGGGAGGGCTTCGGGGAGCAGTACTTC; cdr3_aa: CASRREGFGEQYF
d_call: TRBD1; v_call: TRBV28; j_call: TRBJ1-5; clone_size: -; cdr3_nt: TGTGCCAGCAGTGGCGGGACAGGGAATCAGCCCCAGCATTTT; cdr3_aa: CASSGGTGNQPQHF
d_call: -; v_call: TRBV28; j_call: TRBJ2-7; clone_size: -; cdr3_nt: TGTGCCAGCGCCCCCGGGGGGCAGTACACGCAGTACTTC; cdr3_aa: CASAPGGQYTQYF
d_call: -; v_call: TRBV5-1; j_call: TRBJ2-7; clone_size: -; cdr3_nt: TGCGCCAGCAGAAAACGAGGTTACGAGCAGTACTTC; cdr3_aa: CASRKRGYEQYF
d_call: -; v_call: TRBV12-5; j_call: TRBJ2-7; clone_size: -; cdr3_nt: TGTGCTAGTACAGGGTTAGGCGAGCAGTACTTC; cdr3_aa: CASTGLGEQYF
d_call: TRBD2; v_call: TRBV27; j_call: TRBJ2-7; clone_size: -; cdr3_nt: TGTGCCAGCAGCCCGGGACTAGCGGGCTACGAGCAGTACTTC; cdr3_aa: CASSPGLAGYEQYF
d_call: TRBD1; v_call: TRBV9; j_call: TRBJ2-3; clone_size: few; cdr3_nt: TGTGCCAGCAGCGACAGGGGATCGGGCACAGATACGCAGTATTTT; cdr3_aa: CASSDRGSGTDTQYF
d_call: -; v_call: TRBV4-3; j_call: TRBJ2-2; clone_size: -; cdr3_nt: TGCGCCAGCAGCCAAGATGGACTCCCAAACACCGGGGAGCTGTTTTTT; cdr3_aa: CASSQDGLPNTGELFF
d_call: -; v_call: TRBV12-2; j_call: TRBJ1-4; clone_size: once; cdr3_nt: TGTGCAAGTCGCTTAGGTCCTCACAGGTCAACTAATGAAAAACTGTTTTTT; cdr3_aa: CASRLGPHRSTNEKLFF
d_call: -; v_call: TRBV5-1; j_call: TRBJ2-7; clone_size: -; cdr3_nt: TGCGCCAGCAGCCGAAGGACAGCCGCATCTTCCTACGAGCAGTACTTC; cdr3_aa: CASSRRTAASSYEQYF
d_call: -; v_call: TRBV27; j_call: TRBJ1-3; clone_size: -; cdr3_nt: TGTGCCAGCAGTTTAGCGGGGGCGAGAGGAAACACCATATATTTT; cdr3_aa: CASSLAGARGNTIYF
d_call: TRBD2; v_call: TRBV7-3; j_call: TRBJ2-7; clone_size: -; cdr3_nt: TGTGCCAGCAGCTCAAGATCCTCGGGGGGGATCTACGAGCAGTACTTC; cdr3_aa: CASSSRSSGGIYEQYF
d_call: TRBD2; v_call: TRBV5-4; j_call: TRBJ2-7; clone_size: -; cdr3_nt: TGTGCCAGCAGCCTCCCAGGACTAGAGGGCTACGAGCAGTACTTC; cdr3_aa: CASSLPGLEGYEQYF